The next 8 T cell receptor beta chains were all read from a single sample in a study of cytomegalovirus exposure and HLA in healthy donors. Researchers ran the PCR with 60 Vbeta and 13 Jbeta primers. Sequenced by immunoSEQ multiplex PCR; TCRdb stores in-frame clones only, minus some. Altogether nearly 110,000 clones are present, approximately 79% being singletons, with the ten largest covering roughly 3.4%. The sequencing input was PBMCs. Every receptor here comes from a man aged 60 to 69 in good health and CMV-seronegative.

The V call is TRBV23-1, the J call TRBJ1-5; 8 nucleotides match TRBD1. TRBV23-1 is an ORF; its function is uncertain. CDR3 length: 16 amino acids. J was trimmed by 6 bases and V by 1 base; bases with no gene match: 8. The CDR3 is CASSQWGRGRGQPQHF. The CDR3 DNA follows: TGCGCCAGCAGTCAATGGGGCAGGGGGCGAGGTCAGCCCCAGCATTTT.

Notes on this clone: At one boundary the junction diverges from the germline segment, which might be a read error. This chain connects TRBV6-1 to TRBJ2-2; D call uncertain. Germline CDR1 is MNHNS and CDR2 is SASEGT. This CDR3 has 13 amino acids. CDR3 protein: CASTEYLVGELFF. The CDR3 nucleotides are TGTGCCAGCACTGAATACCTAGTCGGGGAGCTGTTTTTT.

This clone was picked up one time. The rearrangement uses TRBV19 and TRBJ2-3; D unclear. The CDR3 extends over 13 amino acids. From germline, CDR1 is LNHDA and CDR2 SQIVND (reference sequence). The ends were cut back, 3 bases at V and 2 bases at J, with 6 bases in the middle. CDR3 protein: CASSIGDTDTQYF. CDR3 bases: TGTGCCAGTAGTATCGGAGACACAGATACGCAGTATTTT.

The chain recombines TRBV10-1 with TRBJ2-7; TRBD1 matches 8 bases. The CDR3 covers 17 residues. Unmatched junction bases numbered 8, after V lost 0 bases and J lost 1 base. CDR1 is WNHNN, CDR2 SYGVQD, per germline (reference sequence). Here the CDR3 reads CASSESRQGASSYEQYF. CDR3 coding DNA: TGCGCCAGCAGTGAGTCGAGGCAGGGGGCCTCTTCCTACGAGCAGTACTTC.

This clone was found a few times. The V call is TRBV7-2, the J call TRBJ2-7; D not resolved. Germline lookup yields CDR1 SGHTA and CDR2 FQGNSA. The germline V and J ends were trimmed by 3 bases and 0 bases, with 15 bases remaining between them. The CDR3 length is 16 residues. In DNA form, the CDR3 reads TGTGCCAGCAGCTTGGTCTCCTCTAGAAGCTCCTACGAGCAGTACTTC. As protein: CASSLVSSRSSYEQYF.

There are a few counts of this clone. CDR3 nucleotides: TGTGCCTGGGTCGACAGGGGCCCACCCTACGAGCAGTACTTC. This sequence encodes CAWVDRGPPYEQYF. This rearrangement joins TRBV30 to TRBJ2-7, with 8 bases that match TRBD1. The CDR3 runs 14 residues. The germline V gene has CDR1 GTSNPN and CDR2 SVGIG (reference sequence). The J segment lost 2 bases and the V segment lost 5 bases, leaving 8 bases of the junction unmatched.

The chain couples TRBV2 to TRBJ1-5; 7 positions match TRBD1. There are 14 residues in the CDR3. CDR1 and CDR2 (germline): SNHLY, FYNNEI. Unmatched junction bases numbered 10, after V lost 10 bases and J lost 4 bases. The CDR3 DNA reads TGTGCCACAAAAGAGGGGACAGCAAATCAGCCCCAGCATTTT. Protein: CATKEGTANQPQHF.

This chain links TRBV27 with TRBJ1-5, with TRBD1 matching 7 bases. The CDR3 is made up of 15 amino acids. The germline V gene has CDR1 MNHEY and CDR2 SMNVEV (reference sequence). V shed 6 bases, J shed 4 bases, and the junction held 9 bases outside the gene matches. The CDR3 loop is CASSPHGTENQPQHF. As DNA, the CDR3 is TGTGCCAGCAGCCCCCACGGGACAGAGAATCAGCCCCAGCATTTT.